This TCR beta chain was sequenced during a study of cytomegalovirus exposure and HLA in healthy donors. Study background: An early release of data contained about 85 million unique TCRs, which came from HLA-typed donors. General study results and limits: Analysis was carried out at a later point, and it linked a missense DCLRE1C variant to TCR beta V- and J-gene trimming.

Comments on this clone: The antigen is unknown.

The CDR3 extends over 18 amino acids. Germline values: CDR1 MGHRA, CDR2 YSYEKL. The ends were cut back, 4 bases at V and 7 bases at J, with 28 bases in the middle. Primers included in the PCR were 60 Vbeta and 13 Jbeta primers. The assay was immunoSEQ multiplex PCR, and TCRdb's table has in-frame clones only and misses some. The data show 150,000 to 200,000 clones, 60% to 80% seen once. The sequence came from a man under 40 in good health and CMV-seropositive. Sample: PBMCs. V and J are TRBV4-1 and TRBJ1-2, with D perhaps matching TRBD1 (5 bases). The CDR3 protein is CASSPGRVFWQGLVGYTF. The CDR3, as DNA: TGCGCCAGCAGCCCTGGCCGGGTCTTCTGGCAGGGTCTGGTTGGCTACACCTTC.